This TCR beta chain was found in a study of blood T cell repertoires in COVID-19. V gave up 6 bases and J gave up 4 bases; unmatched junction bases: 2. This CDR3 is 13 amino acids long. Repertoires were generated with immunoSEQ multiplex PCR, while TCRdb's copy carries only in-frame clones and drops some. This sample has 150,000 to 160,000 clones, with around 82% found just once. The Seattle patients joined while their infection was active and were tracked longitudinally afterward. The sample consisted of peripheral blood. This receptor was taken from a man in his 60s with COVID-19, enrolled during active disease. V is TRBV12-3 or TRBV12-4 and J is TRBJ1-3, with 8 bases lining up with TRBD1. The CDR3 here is CASSRDRGNTIYF. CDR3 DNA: TGTGCCAGCAGCAGGGACAGGGGAAACACCATATATTTT.